What follows describes a single T cell receptor beta chain. Its antigen is still unknown. TCRdb used MiXCR to reprocess the reads, holding one entry per CDR3 protein. Here the sample spans 200,000 to 250,000 distinct CDR3 sequences, 35% to 40% being singletons. Trimming removed 6 bases from V and 4 bases from J, with 15 bases in between. The germline V gene encodes CDR1 MDHEN and CDR2 SYDVKM. CDR3 length: 14 amino acids. The record originates from a study of T cell repertoires in cytomegalovirus infection. This receptor was obtained from a human donor in good health (CMV status not recorded). Some clones in this sample may be carry-over from other donors' samples. This rearrangement joins TRBV28 to TRBJ2-5; possible D gene TRBD1, 5 bases. The material was CD8+ T cells from cultured PBMCs, obtained from culture after CMV antigen stimulation. Written as DNA, the CDR3 is TGTGCCAGCAGCTCGGACATTACAGTAGAGACCCAGTACTTC. It is translated as CASSSDITVETQYF. Together with reference TRBV28 and TRBJ2-5, the CDR3 gives the full variable domain: DVKVTQSSRYLVKRTGEKVFLECVQDMDHENMFWYRQDPGLGLRLIYFSYDVKMKEKGDIPEGYSVSREKKERFSLILESASTNQTSMYLCASSSDITVETQYFGPGTRLLVL.